The table lists the clone carrying this TCR beta chain with a count of one. The record originates from a study of blood T cells in healthy people across ages. CDR3 size: 15 residues. Germline V CDR1 and CDR2: SGHTA, FQGNSA. Trimming cost V 1 base and J 3 bases; bases outside gene matches: 5. Together with a sample-barcoded 5' primer, a J-beta primer mix was included in a second PCR lasting about 7 to 11 cycles. TCRdb independently ran MiXCR on the 5' RACE reads; one entry per CDR3 protein. The sample lists fewer than 600,000 distinct CDR3 sequences; roughly a quarter were seen once. The sample was also reused in another study, on T cells of mothers and their children.

The TCR originated in a boy aged 2 to 9 in good health. V usage is TRBV7-2 and J usage is TRBJ2-7; 8 bases align to TRBD1. The specimen was blood. DNA of the CDR3: TGTGCCAGCAGCTTAGGCCGGGACAGGAACTACGAGCAGTACTTC. Amino acids: CASSLGRDRNYEQYF.